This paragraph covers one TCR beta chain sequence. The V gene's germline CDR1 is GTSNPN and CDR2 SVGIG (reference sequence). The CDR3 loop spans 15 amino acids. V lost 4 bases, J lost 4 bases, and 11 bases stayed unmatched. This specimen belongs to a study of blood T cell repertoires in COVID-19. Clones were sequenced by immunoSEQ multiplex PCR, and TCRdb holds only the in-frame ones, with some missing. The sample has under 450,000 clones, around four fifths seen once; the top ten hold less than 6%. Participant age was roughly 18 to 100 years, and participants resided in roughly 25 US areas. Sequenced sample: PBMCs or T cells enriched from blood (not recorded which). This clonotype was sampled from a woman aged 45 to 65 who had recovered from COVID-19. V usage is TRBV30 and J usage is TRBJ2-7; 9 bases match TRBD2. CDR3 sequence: CAWTPGTSRDYEQYF. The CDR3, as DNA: TGTGCCTGGACCCCCGGGACTAGCAGGGATTACGAGCAGTACTTC.